This TCR beta chain was documented in a study of T cells in Graves' hyperthyroidism and ophthalmopathy. Study outcomes and limitations: Among clonotypes expanded in thyroid above 0.001, most were also found in blood.

Those patients with uncontrolled infection, other autoimmune disease, pregnancy or lactation were excluded. On the basis of clinical symptoms, serum thyroxine and TRAb, thyroid ultrasound and orbital computed tomography, diagnoses were made. Each 10 ml fresh peripheral blood draw supplied the PBMCs. What was amplified from RNA transcripts were TCR beta CDR3 regions. When the TCR CDR3 underwent first-round RT-PCR, the HTBI primer set was used. TCRdb re-called the multiplex PCR reads through MiXCR, storing one row per CDR3 protein. The data show 500,000 to 800,000 distinct CDR3 sequences, roughly 15% seen once. The V end was cut by 0 bases, the J end by 0 bases, with 9 bases between. This CDR3 region has 16 residues. Germline V gives CDR1 SGHRS, CDR2 YFSETQ. This clonotype has more than one count but fewer than ten. Antigen: not known.

The source is a woman aged 45-60 years with Graves' ophthalmopathy. The sequenced sample was blood. The chain employs TRBV5-1 and TRBJ2-2; D is unclear. The CDR3 coding sequence is TGCGCCAGCAGCTTGGGTGGTAGCCCGAACACCGGGGAGCTGTTTTTT. Translation gives CASSLGGSPNTGELFF.